This T cell receptor beta chain was recovered during a study of OX40 agonist ivuxolimab in advanced cancers. Whole-study context: Dose-escalation patients' cancers were hepatocellular carcinoma, melanoma, renal cell or head and neck cancer.

This clone occurred once. In germline, CDR1 is SGHNT, CDR2 YYREEE (reference sequence). This CDR3 spans 15 amino acids. Trimming shortened V by 2 bases and J by 3 bases, and 12 bases separated the two germline ends. Method: immunoSEQ multiplex PCR; TCRdb's copy keeps in-frame clones and lacks some. Of about 59,000 clones in the sample, 70% to 90% were seen once. The origin of this receptor is an adult with an advanced solid tumor such as melanoma, head and neck, liver or kidney cancer. The specimen was CD4+ or CD8+ T cells sorted from blood, collected in a trial of the OX40 agonist ivuxolimab. V gene TRBV5-4 combines with J gene TRBJ2-4, with D possibly being TRBD1 or TRBD2 (5 bases each). The CDR3 spells CASSFPLRGKNIQYF. Here the CDR3 DNA reads TGTGCCAGCAGCTTTCCCTTGAGGGGCAAAAACATTCAGTACTTC.